This TCR beta chain is from a study of OX40 agonist ivuxolimab in advanced cancers. For the study at large: Partial responses, seen in three patients, involved one hepatocellular carcinoma and two cutaneous melanomas.

Sequenced by immunoSEQ multiplex PCR; TCRdb stores in-frame clones only, minus some. The sample carries about 45,000 clones, 70% to 85% recorded once. The germline V gene has CDR1 GTSNPN and CDR2 SVGIG (reference sequence). Trimming removed 8 bases from V and 0 bases from J; junction bases left unmatched: 5. The length of the CDR3 is 13 residues. Patients who had autoimmune disease history or got systemic immunosuppression were left out. This chain joins TRBV30 and TRBJ1-2; TRBD1 matches 8 bases. The clonotype was recovered from an adult with an advanced solid tumor such as melanoma, head and neck, liver or kidney cancer. Sequenced here: CD4+ or CD8+ T cells sorted from blood, sampled in a trial of the OX40 agonist ivuxolimab. CDR3 loop: CAAAGQANYGYTF. In nucleotides, the CDR3 is TGTGCCGCGGCGGGACAGGCTAACTATGGCTACACCTTC.